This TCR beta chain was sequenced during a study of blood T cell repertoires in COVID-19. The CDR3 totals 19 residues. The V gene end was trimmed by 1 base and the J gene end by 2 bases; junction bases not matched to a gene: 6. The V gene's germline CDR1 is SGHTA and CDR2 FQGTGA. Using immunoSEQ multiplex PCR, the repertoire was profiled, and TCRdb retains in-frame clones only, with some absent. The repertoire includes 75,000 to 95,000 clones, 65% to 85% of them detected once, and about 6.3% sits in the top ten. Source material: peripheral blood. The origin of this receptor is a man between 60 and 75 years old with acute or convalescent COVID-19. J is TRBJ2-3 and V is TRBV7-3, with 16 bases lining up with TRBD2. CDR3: CASSLRGTSGGAITDTQYF. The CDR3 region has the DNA TGTGCCAGCAGCTTAAGAGGGACTAGCGGGGGGGCCATCACAGATACGCAGTATTTT.